These 26 T cell receptor beta chains came from one sample sequenced in a study of shared clonotypes between healthy human individuals. Libraries were prepared by immunoSEQ multiplex PCR; TCRdb keeps only in-frame clonotypes and omits some of them. The sample lists 1,500,000 or so clones; around 95% were seen once. Sequencing was carried out using naive CD4+ T cells sorted from blood. Subset in this sample: CD45RA+ positively selected. These receptors were collected from a man between 25 and 39 years old in good health.

CDR3 DNA: TGTGCCTGGAGCTCAGGGGGAATTTCGCGCTACACCTTC. Translation: CAWSSGGISRYTF. The chain recombines TRBV30 with TRBJ1-2; 7 bases are a match to TRBD1. CDR3 length: 13 residues. The ends lost 3 bases at V and 9 bases at J; junction bases unmatched: 10. The germline gives CDR1 GTSNPN, CDR2 SVGIG (reference sequence).

In DNA, the CDR3 is TGCGCCAGCAGCCAAGTTGCGGCGGGAGCGTACAATGAGCAGTTCTTC. Protein product: CASSQVAAGAYNEQFF. This chain connects TRBV4-3 to TRBJ2-1; 7 bases agree with TRBD2. Germline values: CDR1 LGHNA, CDR2 YSLEER. V dropped 1 base and J dropped 4; count of bases not matched to a gene: 7. This CDR3 spans 16 amino acids.

The chain joins TRBV27 to TRBJ1-5; D may be TRBD1 (6 bases). The CDR3 covers 13 residues. V shed 4 bases and J shed 13 bases, with 17 bases lying between them. CDR1 MNHEY and CDR2 SMNVEV come from the germline V gene (reference sequence). CDR3 amino acids: CASSSYKGVFQHF. CDR3 DNA: TGTGCCAGCAGTTCCTACAAGGGGGTCTTTCAGCATTTT.

This chain uses TRBV21-1 with TRBJ2-3; the D segment call TRBD1 is taken from the table without a DNA check. TRBV21-1 is classified as a pseudogene. The CDR3 sequence is 14 residues long. Here the CDR3 reads CASPEAQGEDTQYF. CDR3 nucleotides: TGTGCCAGCCCCGAGGCCCAGGGGGAAGATACGCAGTATTTT.

This chain connects TRBV5-1 to TRBJ2-1; 9 nucleotides align to TRBD2. The CDR3 is 16 amino acids. With 4 bases clipped from V and 0 bases from J, the junction kept 5 bases outside the gene matches. Germline V gene lookup returns CDR1 SGHRS and CDR2 YFSETQ. The CDR3 nucleotides are TGCGCCAGCAGCCTTATAGCGGGAGTCTCCTACAATGAGCAGTTCTTC. Its translation: CASSLIAGVSYNEQFF.

In the case of this clone: This same CDR3 is encoded by further DNA sequences in the sample. This chain links TRBV7-3 with TRBJ2-1, with D tentatively TRBD2 (5 bases). The CDR3 covers 12 residues. Germline values: CDR1 SGHTA, CDR2 FQGTGA. The germline V and J ends were trimmed by 2 bases and 7 bases, with 6 bases remaining between them. CDR3 bases: TGTGCCAGCAGCTTATCGGGGAATGAGCAGTTCTTC. Amino acids: CASSLSGNEQFF.

The chain links TRBV5-6 to TRBJ1-2; D is unclear. Germline CDR1 and CDR2: SGHDT and YYEEEE. V was trimmed by 0 bases and J by 8 bases, leaving 23 bases between them. This CDR3 contains 17 residues. Here the CDR3 reads CASSLGRSTVAPRGYTF. CDR3 coding DNA: TGTGCCAGCAGCTTGGGGCGGAGCACCGTGGCACCGAGGGGCTACACCTTC.

Written as DNA, the CDR3 is TGTGCCAGTACCGTGACAGGGGACGAGCAGTACTTC. It codes for CASTVTGDEQYF. This chain joins TRBV19 and TRBJ2-7; 8 positions match TRBD1. The CDR3 covers 12 residues. V was clipped by 7 bases and J by 5 bases; unmatched bases: 4. Germline-derived CDR1 and CDR2 are LNHDA and SQIVND (reference sequence).

The sample holds one count of this clone. The chain employs TRBV18 and TRBJ2-5; a weak D match, TRBD2 (5 bases). TRBJ2-7 explains the end of the DNA better; the J call may be wrong. Germline-derived CDR1 and CDR2 are KGHSH and LQKENI. The CDR3 is 12 residues long. CDR3 DNA: TGTGCCAGCTCGCGGACTGACTACGAGCAGTACTTC. The encoded protein is CASSRTDYEQYF.

The genes are TRBV11-2 and TRBJ2-1, with 11 nucleotides matching TRBD1. Trimming cost V 1 base and J 8 bases; bases outside gene matches: 10. Per germline, CDR1 SGHAT and CDR2 FQNNGV. CDR3 size: 17 residues. The CDR3 here is CASSLVFGQGARYEQFF. The CDR3, as DNA: TGTGCCAGCAGCTTAGTCTTTGGACAGGGGGCGAGGTATGAGCAGTTCTTC.

V and J are TRBV7-9 and TRBJ2-3; D is perhaps TRBD1 or TRBD2 (5 bases each). Germline V gene lookup returns CDR1 SEHNR and CDR2 FQNEAQ (reference sequence). CDR3 size: 12 residues. Trimming pared 11 bases from V and 3 bases from J, leaving 12 bases between. CDR3 nucleotides: TGTGCCCCGGGGCGAGGAACAGATACGCAGTATTTT. This sequence encodes CAPGRGTDTQYF.

The chain has TRBV6-5 and TRBJ1-3; no reliable D call. The CDR3 is 14 amino acids. CDR1 MNHEY and CDR2 SVGAGI come from the germline V gene. V lost 11 bases and J 0 bases, leaving 14 bases between the germline ends. The chain's CDR3 is CASQKGVSGNTIYF. The CDR3 DNA sequence: TGTGCCTCCCAAAAGGGAGTCTCTGGAAACACCATATATTTT.

This clone occurred once. This chain uses TRBV7-2 with TRBJ2-3; 7 bases map to TRBD2. The germline CDR1 and CDR2 sequences are SGHTA and FQGNSA. Losses at the gene ends were 6 bases for V and 6 bases for J; bases not matched to a gene: 9. There are 14 residues in the CDR3. Written as DNA, the CDR3 is TGTGCCAGCAGTCTTGGGGGGGTTTTGGATACGCAGTATTTT. Its protein is CASSLGGVLDTQYF.

This clone occurred once. Germline and junction disagree at one end, which may indicate a read error. The rearrangement links TRBV10-3 to TRBJ2-5, with D uncertain. Germline lookup yields CDR1 ENHRY and CDR2 SYGVKD. The CDR3 sequence is 12 residues long. CDR3 region: CATSFDRETQYF. CDR3 DNA: TGTGCCACCAGTTTTGACCGAGAGACCCAGTACTTC.

This clone is a singleton in its sample. J is TRBJ1-4 and V is TRBV6-1; D call uncertain. Trimming shortened V by 8 bases and J by 6 bases, and 19 bases separated the two germline ends. This CDR3 contains 15 residues. Germline V gives CDR1 MNHNS, CDR2 SASEGT. The DNA of the CDR3 is TGTGCCAGCCGCGGCCCCGGTAGAGGATATGAAAAACTGTTTTTT. Residues: CASRGPGRGYEKLFF.

Turning to this clone: The sample holds other DNA sequences that translate to the same CDR3. The CDR3 region has the DNA TGTGCCAGCAGCTTAGGTCCCGGCACAGATACGCAGTATTTT. Its translation is CASSLGPGTDTQYF. The chain recombines TRBV7-2 with TRBJ2-3; D uncertain. V was shortened by 1 base and J by 1 base, with 6 bases between the two germline ends. The germline CDR1 and CDR2 sequences are SGHTA and FQGNSA. The CDR3 has 14 amino acids.

V gene TRBV5-1 combines with J gene TRBJ2-3; 7 positions agree with TRBD2. J gave up 2 bases and V 3 bases, and 3 bases lay outside the gene matches. CDR3 length equals 14 residues. Germline V CDR1 and CDR2: SGHRS, YFSETQ. The CDR3 spells CASSSSGTTDTQYF. CDR3 bases: TGCGCCAGCAGCTCGAGCGGGACCACAGATACGCAGTATTTT.

The chain uses TRBV14 and TRBJ1-1; D gene ambiguous. Germline lookup yields CDR1 SGHDN and CDR2 FVKESK. Between the trimmed V and J ends, which lost 4 bases and 4 bases, there was a span of 16 bases. The CDR3 totals 15 residues. CDR3 amino acids: CASSPYDLRLTEAFF. CDR3 DNA: TGTGCCAGCAGCCCATATGATTTAAGGCTCACTGAAGCTTTCTTT.

The V call is TRBV7-9, the J call TRBJ2-7, with D tentatively TRBD1 (5 bases). Deletions cut 2 bases from V and 3 bases from J, with 14 bases between. Germline V gene lookup returns CDR1 SEHNR and CDR2 FQNEAQ (reference sequence). This CDR3 is built from 15 residues. CDR3 residues: CASSLSQVQGYEQYF. For the CDR3, the DNA is TGTGCCAGCAGCTTATCCCAAGTCCAGGGCTACGAGCAGTACTTC.

This CDR3 is CASSLAKINLFYNEQFF. Here the CDR3 DNA reads TGTGCCAGCAGCTTAGCGAAGATAAACCTATTCTACAATGAGCAGTTCTTC. The chain has TRBV7-9 and TRBJ2-1, with D uncertain. The CDR3 extends over 17 amino acids. The V end lost 0 bases, the J end lost 3 bases, and 15 bases lay between the germline ends. The germline gives CDR1 SEHNR, CDR2 FQNEAQ (reference sequence).

This clone was recorded a few times. Additional DNA sequences in this sample encode the identical CDR3. V is TRBV18 and J is TRBJ2-7; D call uncertain. The ends were cut back, 2 bases at V and 3 bases at J, with 5 bases in the middle. The CDR3 extends over 12 amino acids. Germline V gives CDR1 KGHSH, CDR2 LQKENI. The CDR3 loop reads CASSPKGYEQYF. CDR3 nucleotide sequence: TGTGCCAGCTCACCAAAAGGCTACGAGCAGTACTTC.

This clone was detected once. The chain has TRBV4-3 and TRBJ2-1, with 10 nucleotides matching TRBD2. V trimming: 3 bases; J trimming: 8 bases; junction bases outside the gene matches: 10. CDR1 LGHNA and CDR2 YSLEER come from the germline V gene. The CDR3 totals 16 residues. The CDR3 coding sequence is TGCGCCAGCAGCCAGTTAGCGGGAGGCCAGGGGGATGAGCAGTTCTTC. Translating it yields CASSQLAGGQGDEQFF.

The chain recombines TRBV2 with TRBJ2-2, with TRBD1 matching over 10 bases. The V segment lost 6 bases and the J segment 7 bases; nucleotides outside the gene matches: 5. The germline V gene has CDR1 SNHLY and CDR2 FYNNEI. The CDR3 is 14 residues long. CDR3 sequence: CASRETGGVGELFF. CDR3 DNA sequence: TGTGCCAGCAGGGAGACAGGGGGCGTCGGGGAGCTGTTTTTT.

The rearrangement uses TRBV5-1 and TRBJ2-2, with a possible D match to TRBD1 (7 bases). Germline-derived CDR1 and CDR2 are SGHRS and YFSETQ. CDR3 length equals 17 residues. Trimming pared 2 bases from V and 6 bases from J, leaving 20 bases between. The CDR3 spells CASSFLGGTDFSGELFF. The DNA of the CDR3 is TGCGCCAGCAGCTTTTTAGGGGGGACAGACTTTTCCGGGGAGCTGTTTTTT. Full variable domain (rest looked up from reference TRBV5-1 and TRBJ2-2): KAGVTQTPRYLIKTRGQQVTLSCSPISGHRSVSWYQQTPGQGLQFLFEYFSETQRNKGNFPGRFSGRQFSNSRSEMNVSTLELGDSALYLCASSFLGGTDFSGELFFGEGSRLTVL.

The chain joins TRBV7-2 to TRBJ2-1; 7 bases are shared with TRBD2. From germline, CDR1 is SGHTA and CDR2 FQGNSA. This CDR3 comprises 16 residues. J gave up 4 bases and V 8 bases, and 14 bases lay outside the gene matches. CDR3 in amino acids: CASSVWGRASYNEQFF. The DNA for the CDR3 is TGTGCCAGCTCGGTGTGGGGGAGGGCCTCTTACAATGAGCAGTTCTTC.

The chain is built from TRBV4-3 and TRBJ2-7; D might be TRBD2 (5 bases). This CDR3 comprises 16 residues. Germline loops: CDR1 LGHNA, CDR2 YSLEER. The germline V and J ends were trimmed by 0 bases and 6 bases, with 18 bases remaining between them. The CDR3 DNA sequence: TGCGCCAGCAGCCAAGATTTGCGTCTAGCTCCCATCGAGCAGTACTTC. Amino acids: CASSQDLRLAPIEQYF.